The 8 T cell receptor beta chains below all came from one sample that was sequenced in a study of T-cell reconstitution after alpha-beta-depleted transplantation in children (dated by TCRdb to about 2016). In light of the paper, this sample's treatment or condition label describes: allogeneic hematopoietic cell transplantation with graft depleted of TCRalphabeta T cells and CD19 B cells. Receptors were amplified or captured by PCR. Sequenced on an Illumina HiSeq 2500. To normalize quantification of the TCRbeta repertoire, the TCR libraries were built with molecular barcoding that relied on unique molecular identifiers. In-frame beta chains were kept once TCRdb had trimmed the public reads at Q25 with fastp and called clones with MiXCR. Every entry covers one CDR3 protein and lists the most common genes and DNA from its rows. Counted in this sample were fewer than 700,000 distinct CDR3 sequences; over 10% of them appeared once. 2.2% of the sample comes from the top ten.

The source material was PBMCs, mostly from graft donor cells, sampled 360 days after TCRalphabeta/CD19-depleted stem cell transplant. These receptor sequences come from a male patient younger than 18 who had a stem cell transplant for acute myeloid leukemia, so the T cells may come from the graft donor.

The rearrangement uses TRBV12-3 or TRBV12-4 and TRBJ2-7; no definite D call. This CDR3 has 14 amino acids. V was cut by 0 bases and J by 4 bases, with 10 bases left in between. The CDR3 protein is CASSLARTSYEQYF. The CDR3, as DNA: TGTGCCAGCAGTTTAGCCAGGACCTCGTACGAGCAGTACTTC.

The chain carries TRBV7-6 and TRBJ2-1; D remains unclear. V lost 1 base to trimming and J lost 5 bases, with 12 bases between them. CDR1 is SGHVS, CDR2 FNYEAQ, per germline. The CDR3 is made up of 15 amino acids. CDR3 coding DNA: TGTGCCAGCAGCTTAGACCGCCTGGGGAACAATGAGCAGTTCTTC. Translating it yields CASSLDRLGNNEQFF.

This clonotype has a count of ten or more. The J gene is TRBJ2-5, the V gene TRBV5-1; D gene unclear. CDR1 is SGHRS and CDR2 is YFSETQ in the germline V gene. V was trimmed by 5 bases and J by 4 bases, leaving 24 bases between them. The CDR3 runs to 17 residues. CDR3 nucleotides: TGCGCCAGCAGTACCACGTCGTTGCGGATAGGCGGAGAGACCCAGTACTTC. As protein: CASSTTSLRIGGETQYF. Variable domain in full (rest from reference TRBV5-1 and TRBJ2-5): KAGVTQTPRYLIKTRGQQVTLSCSPISGHRSVSWYQQTPGQGLQFLFEYFSETQRNKGNFPGRFSGRQFSNSRSEMNVSTLELGDSALYLCASSTTSLRIGGETQYFGPGTRLLVL.

This clonotype came up many times. V and J are TRBV18 and TRBJ2-1; the D is unclear. There are 12 residues in the CDR3. V was pared by 3 bases and J by 5 bases, with 5 bases between. Germline V gene lookup returns CDR1 KGHSH and CDR2 LQKENI. CDR3 region: CASSPSNNEQFF. CDR3 DNA sequence: TGTGCCAGCTCACCCTCTAACAATGAGCAGTTCTTC.

This clonotype occurred a few times. This sequence joins TRBV12-3 or TRBV12-4 and TRBJ2-5, with 7 bases that match TRBD2. V was clipped by 7 bases and J by 0 bases; unmatched bases: 8. This CDR3 region has 15 residues. In DNA, the CDR3 is TGTGCCAGCACCACCGGGGGGTTATACCAAGAGACCCAGTACTTC. It encodes CASTTGGLYQETQYF.

This rearrangement joins TRBV20-1 to TRBJ2-7, with D possibly TRBD2 on 5 matching bases. This CDR3 region has 13 residues. Germline CDR1 DFQATT, CDR2 SNEGSKA (reference sequence). Between the trimmed V and J ends, which lost 5 bases and 7 bases, there was a span of 18 bases. The CDR3 sequence is CSAHPGTTGEQYF. CDR3 sequence (DNA): TGCAGTGCTCATCCGGGAACGACGGGGGAGCAGTACTTC.

This clonotype has just a few counts. The chain uses TRBV30 and TRBJ2-4; D is unclear. V lost 0 bases and J 7 bases, leaving 7 bases between the germline ends. Germline CDR1 and CDR2: GTSNPN and SVGIG (reference sequence). This CDR3 has 12 residues. The CDR3 loop reads CAWSVPENIQYF. Written as DNA, the CDR3 is TGTGCCTGGAGTGTACCTGAGAACATTCAGTACTTC.

At least ten counts were recorded for this clonotype. The gene calls are TRBV27 and TRBJ2-7; 12 bases fit TRBD2. V dropped 5 bases and J dropped 3; count of bases not matched to a gene: 8. This CDR3 has 16 residues. The V gene's germline CDR1 is MNHEY and CDR2 SMNVEV (reference sequence). The CDR3 here is CASSLGLAGSIYEQYF. In nucleotides, the CDR3 is TGTGCCAGCAGTCTAGGACTAGCGGGAAGTATCTACGAGCAGTACTTC.